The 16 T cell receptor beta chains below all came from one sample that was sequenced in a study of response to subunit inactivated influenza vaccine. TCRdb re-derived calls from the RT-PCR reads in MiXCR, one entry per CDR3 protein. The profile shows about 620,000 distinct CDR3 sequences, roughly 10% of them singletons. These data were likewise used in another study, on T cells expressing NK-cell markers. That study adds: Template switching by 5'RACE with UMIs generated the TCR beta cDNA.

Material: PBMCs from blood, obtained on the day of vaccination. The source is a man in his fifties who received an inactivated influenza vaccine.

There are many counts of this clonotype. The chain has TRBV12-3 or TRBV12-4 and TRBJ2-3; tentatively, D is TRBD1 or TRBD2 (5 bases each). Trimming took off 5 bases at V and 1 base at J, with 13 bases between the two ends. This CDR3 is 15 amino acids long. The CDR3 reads CASSPRGLGTDTQYF. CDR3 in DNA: TGTGCCAGCAGTCCCCGGGGCCTCGGCACAGATACGCAGTATTTT.

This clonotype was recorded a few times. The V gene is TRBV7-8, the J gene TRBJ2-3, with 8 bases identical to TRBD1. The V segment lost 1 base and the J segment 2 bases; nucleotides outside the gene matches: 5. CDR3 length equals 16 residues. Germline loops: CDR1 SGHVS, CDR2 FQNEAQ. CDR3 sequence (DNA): TGTGCCAGCAGCTTAGACCGGACAGGGCCCACAGATACGCAGTATTTT. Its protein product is CASSLDRTGPTDTQYF.

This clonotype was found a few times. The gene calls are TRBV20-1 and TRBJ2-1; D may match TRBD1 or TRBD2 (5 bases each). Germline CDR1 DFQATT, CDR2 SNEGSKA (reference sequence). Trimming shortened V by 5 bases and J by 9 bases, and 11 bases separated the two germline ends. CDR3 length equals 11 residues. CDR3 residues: CSALGESEQFF. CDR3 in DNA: TGCAGTGCTTTGGGGGAGAGTGAGCAGTTCTTC.

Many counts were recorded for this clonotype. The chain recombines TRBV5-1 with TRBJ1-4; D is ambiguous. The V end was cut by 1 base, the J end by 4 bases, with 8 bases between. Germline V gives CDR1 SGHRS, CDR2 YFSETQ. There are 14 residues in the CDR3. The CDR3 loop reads CASSLSGFNEKLFF. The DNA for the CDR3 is TGCGCCAGCAGCTTGAGCGGATTTAATGAAAAACTGTTTTTT.

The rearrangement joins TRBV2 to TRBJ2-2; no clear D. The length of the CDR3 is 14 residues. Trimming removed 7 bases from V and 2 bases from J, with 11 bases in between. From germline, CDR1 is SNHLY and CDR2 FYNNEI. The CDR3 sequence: CASTRPPNTGELFF. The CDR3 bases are TGTGCCAGCACGAGGCCACCCAACACCGGGGAGCTGTTTTTT.

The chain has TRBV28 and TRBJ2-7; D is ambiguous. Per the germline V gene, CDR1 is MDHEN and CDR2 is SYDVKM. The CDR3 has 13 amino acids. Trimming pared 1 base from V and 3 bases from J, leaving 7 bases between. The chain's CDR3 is CASSLSFNYEQYF. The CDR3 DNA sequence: TGTGCCAGCAGTTTATCCTTCAACTACGAGCAGTACTTC.

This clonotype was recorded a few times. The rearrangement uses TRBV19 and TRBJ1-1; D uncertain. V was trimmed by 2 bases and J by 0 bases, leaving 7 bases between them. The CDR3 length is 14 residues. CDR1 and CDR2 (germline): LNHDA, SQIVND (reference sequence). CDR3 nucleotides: TGTGCCAGTAGTATATGGGCCCTGAACACTGAAGCTTTCTTT. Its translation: CASSIWALNTEAFF.

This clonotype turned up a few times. In DNA form, the CDR3 reads TGCAGCGTGCGGATAGGCTCCTACGAGCAGTACTTC. Translated, it gives CSVRIGSYEQYF. The rearrangement joins TRBV29-1 to TRBJ2-7; D gene unclear. Deletions cut 6 bases from V and 0 bases from J, with 9 bases between. This CDR3 is built from 12 residues. Germline V gene data show CDR1 as SQVTM and CDR2 as ANQGSEA.

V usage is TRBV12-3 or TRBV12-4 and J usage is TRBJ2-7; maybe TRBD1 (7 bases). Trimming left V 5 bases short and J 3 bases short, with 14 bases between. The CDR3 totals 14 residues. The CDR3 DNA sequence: TGTGCCAGCAGTCCGCGGGACAGACACTACGAGCAGTACTTC. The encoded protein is CASSPRDRHYEQYF.

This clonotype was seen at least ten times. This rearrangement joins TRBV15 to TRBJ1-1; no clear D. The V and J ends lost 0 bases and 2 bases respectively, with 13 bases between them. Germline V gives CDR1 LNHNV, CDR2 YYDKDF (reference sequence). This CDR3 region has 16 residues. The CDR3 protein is CATSRDSLGYNTEAFF. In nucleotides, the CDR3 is TGTGCCACCAGCAGAGATTCCCTCGGGTACAACACTGAAGCTTTCTTT. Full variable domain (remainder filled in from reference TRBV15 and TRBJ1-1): DAMVIQNPRYQVTQFGKPVTLSCSQTLNHNVMYWYQQKSSQAPKLLFHYYDKDFNNEADTPDNFQSRRPNTSFCFLDIRSPGLGDTAMYLCATSRDSLGYNTEAFFGQGTRLTVV.

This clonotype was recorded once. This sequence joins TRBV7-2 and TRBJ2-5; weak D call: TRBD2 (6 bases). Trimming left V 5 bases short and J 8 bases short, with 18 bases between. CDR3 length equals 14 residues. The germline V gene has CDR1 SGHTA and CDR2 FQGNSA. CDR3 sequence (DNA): TGTGCCAGCAGCAGCTCCCGGGACTCCAAAACCCAGTACTTC. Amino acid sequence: CASSSSRDSKTQYF. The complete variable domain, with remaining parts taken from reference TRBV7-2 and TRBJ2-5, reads GAGVSQSPSNKVTEKGKDVELRCDPISGHTALYWYRQSLGQGLEFLIYFQGNSAPDKSGLPSDRFSAERTGGSVSTLTIQRTQQEDSAVYLCASSSSRDSKTQYFGPGTRLLVL.

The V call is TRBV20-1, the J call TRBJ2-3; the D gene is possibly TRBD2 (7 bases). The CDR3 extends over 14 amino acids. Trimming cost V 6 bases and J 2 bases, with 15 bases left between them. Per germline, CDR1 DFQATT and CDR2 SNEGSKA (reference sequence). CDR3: CSALRGGATDTQYF. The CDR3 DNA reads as TGCAGTGCCCTTAGGGGGGGGGCCACAGATACGCAGTATTTT.

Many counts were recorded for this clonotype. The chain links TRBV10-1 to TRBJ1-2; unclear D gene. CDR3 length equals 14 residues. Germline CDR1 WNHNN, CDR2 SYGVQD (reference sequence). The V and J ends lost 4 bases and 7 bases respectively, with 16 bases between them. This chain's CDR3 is CASSAATDISGYTF. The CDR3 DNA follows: TGCGCCAGCAGTGCGGCGACCGACATTTCTGGCTACACCTTC.

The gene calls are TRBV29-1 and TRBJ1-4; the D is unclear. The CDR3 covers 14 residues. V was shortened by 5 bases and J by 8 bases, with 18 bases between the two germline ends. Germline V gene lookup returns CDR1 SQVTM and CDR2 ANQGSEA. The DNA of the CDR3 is TGCAGCGTTCGGACCCATCAAAAGGGCGAAAAACTGTTTTTT. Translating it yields CSVRTHQKGEKLFF.

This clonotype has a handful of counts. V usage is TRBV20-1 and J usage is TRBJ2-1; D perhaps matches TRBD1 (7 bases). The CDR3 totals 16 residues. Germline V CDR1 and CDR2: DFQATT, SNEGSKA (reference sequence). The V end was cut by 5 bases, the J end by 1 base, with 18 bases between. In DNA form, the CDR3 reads TGCAGTGCTTCCACCAGGGGGGCCTTGTCCTACAATGAGCAGTTCTTC. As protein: CSASTRGALSYNEQFF.

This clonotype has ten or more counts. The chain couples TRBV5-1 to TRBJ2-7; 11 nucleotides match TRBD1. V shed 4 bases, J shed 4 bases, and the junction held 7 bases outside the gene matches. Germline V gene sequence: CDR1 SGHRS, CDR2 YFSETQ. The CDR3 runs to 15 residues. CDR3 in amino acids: CASSITGTGGYEQYF. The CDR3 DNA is TGCGCCAGCAGCATAACCGGGACAGGGGGATACGAGCAGTACTTC.